This entry lists 2 T cell receptor beta chains sequenced from one sample in a study of patients and donors after allogeneic stem cell transplantation. TCRdb reprocessed the RT-PCR reads via MiXCR and lists one record per CDR3 protein. The table lists hundreds of thousands of distinct CDR3 sequences, roughly 17% of them singletons. Source material: blood, either unsorted or a sorted T cell fraction (not recorded which). The receptors shown here come from a human donor who was either an allogeneic HSCT recipient or a stem cell or donor lymphocyte infusion donor (not recorded which). It is not recorded whose cells these are; they may come from a transplant donor.

This clonotype was seen more than once but under ten times. The rearrangement joins TRBV7-8 to TRBJ1-5; 10 nucleotides line up with TRBD1. The V gene's germline CDR1 is SGHVS and CDR2 FQNEAQ. V was clipped by 4 bases and J by 6 bases; unmatched bases: 6. This CDR3 has 15 amino acids. The CDR3 is CASSYRDRGTQPQHF. The CDR3 DNA sequence: TGTGCCAGCAGCTACCGGGACAGGGGAACTCAGCCCCAGCATTTT.

CDR3 nucleotide sequence: TGTGCCAGCACCAGGATGGGCGGGGGGAACACCGGGGAGCTGTTTTTT. Its translation is CASTRMGGGNTGELFF. This chain connects TRBV25-1 to TRBJ2-2; 7 bases are shared with TRBD2. The CDR3 runs 16 residues. V lost 7 bases, J lost 1 base, and 9 bases stayed unmatched. Per germline, CDR1 MGHDK and CDR2 SYGVNS. The full variable domain, in which reference TRBV25-1 and TRBJ2-2 provide the parts outside the CDR3, is EADIYQTPRYLVIGTGKKITLECSQTMGHDKMYWYQQDPGMELHLIHYSYGVNSTEKGDLSSESTVSRIRTEHFPLTLESARPSHTSQYLCASTRMGGGNTGELFFGEGSRLTVL.